These 18 T cell receptor beta chains originate from one sample sequenced in a study of shared clonotypes between healthy human individuals. Using immunoSEQ multiplex PCR, the repertoire was profiled, and TCRdb retains in-frame clones only, with some absent. The data hold under 2,500,000 clones, with 95% observed a single time. The sample consisted of naive CD4+ T cells sorted from blood. The subset here: CD45RA+ positively selected. These receptors originate from a young man in good health.

The gene calls are TRBV9 and TRBJ2-2; a weak D match, TRBD2 (6 bases). CDR3 length: 16 amino acids. Germline V gene data show CDR1 as SGDLS and CDR2 as YYNGEE. The germline V and J ends were trimmed by 8 bases and 4 bases, with 21 bases remaining between them. CDR3 in DNA: TGTGCCAGTAGGGCGGGGCAGGGAGGTCCCACCGGGGAGCTGTTTTTT. It translates to CASRAGQGGPTGELFF.

This rearrangement joins TRBV18 to TRBJ1-4; D not certain. The CDR3 contains 17 residues. Germline CDR1 is KGHSH and CDR2 is LQKENI. The germline V and J ends were trimmed by 4 bases and 1 base, with 16 bases remaining between them. DNA of the CDR3: TGTGCCAGCTCACAACGACTAAATGGGGTAACTAATGAAAAACTGTTTTTT. Translation gives CASSQRLNGVTNEKLFF.

The chain uses TRBV5-1 and TRBJ2-1; TRBD1 matches at 7 bases. The CDR3 is made up of 13 amino acids. V was pared by 2 bases and J by 16 bases, with 12 bases of the junction left unmatched. Germline V CDR1 and CDR2: SGHRS, YFSETQ. CDR3 sequence: CASSFETGTATFF. The CDR3 DNA reads as TGCGCCAGCAGCTTCGAGACCGGGACAGCGACTTTCTTC.

The chain has TRBV2 and TRBJ2-2; 13 bases match TRBD2. After removal of 7 bases from V and 7 bases from J, the junction contained 6 bases not matched to a gene. The CDR3 consists of 15 residues. Germline CDR1 reads SNHLY; CDR2 reads FYNNEI. This CDR3 is CASKRTSGSSGELFF. CDR3 in DNA: TGTGCCAGCAAGAGGACTAGCGGGAGTAGCGGGGAGCTGTTTTTT. Combining the CDR3 with reference TRBV2 and TRBJ2-2 gives the whole variable domain EPEVTQTPSHQVTQMGQEVILRCVPISNHLYFYWYRQILGQKVEFLVSFYNNEISEKSEIFDDQFSVERPDGSNFTLKIRSTKLEDSAMYFCASKRTSGSSGELFFGEGSRLTVL.

The J gene is TRBJ2-3, the V gene TRBV5-4; the match to TRBD2 covers 12 bases. The CDR3 loop spans 16 amino acids. The germline V gene encodes CDR1 SGHNT and CDR2 YYREEE (reference sequence). The J segment lost 3 bases and the V segment lost 0 bases, leaving 2 bases of the junction unmatched. The DNA for the CDR3 is TGTGCCAGCAGCTTGGCTAGCGGGAGGGTGACAGATACGCAGTATTTT. Amino acids: CASSLASGRVTDTQYF.

The genes are TRBV9 and TRBJ2-5; D uncertain. V was trimmed by 3 bases and J by 2 bases, leaving 11 bases between them. From germline, CDR1 is SGDLS and CDR2 YYNGEE. The CDR3 consists of 14 residues. The CDR3, as DNA: TGTGCCAGCAGCGCCGGTAACCCACAAGAGACCCAGTACTTC. Encoded protein: CASSAGNPQETQYF.

The chain links TRBV5-4 to TRBJ1-5; the match to TRBD1 covers 12 bases. V trimming: 2 bases; J trimming: 4 bases; junction bases outside the gene matches: 7. Germline V gene sequence: CDR1 SGHNT, CDR2 YYREEE (reference sequence). The CDR3 spans 17 residues. CDR3 DNA sequence: TGTGCCAGCAGCTTCGGGACAGGGGGCTCGGGAAATCAGCCCCAGCATTTT. It translates to CASSFGTGGSGNQPQHF.

CDR3: CSVEDTQATNEKLFF. CDR3 nucleotide sequence: TGCAGCGTTGAAGATACACAGGCAACTAATGAAAAACTGTTTTTT. The chain links TRBV29-1 to TRBJ1-4; D is possibly TRBD1 (5 bases). V was cut by 0 bases and J by 0 bases, with 8 bases left in between. The CDR3 spans 15 residues. Germline values: CDR1 SQVTM, CDR2 ANQGSEA.

The chain uses TRBV7-9 and TRBJ2-3; D perhaps matches TRBD1 (6 bases). The V gene's germline CDR1 is SEHNR and CDR2 FQNEAQ (reference sequence). The CDR3 runs 16 residues. V lost 1 base and J 2 bases, leaving 13 bases between the germline ends. DNA for the CDR3: TGTGCCAGCAGCTTAGGTAAACAGGGCGTCACAGATACGCAGTATTTT. Amino acids: CASSLGKQGVTDTQYF.

The chain is built from TRBV2 and TRBJ1-2; no definite D call. The CDR3 extends over 14 amino acids. V lost 7 bases, J lost 0 bases, and 12 bases lay in between. Germline CDR1 reads SNHLY; CDR2 reads FYNNEI. This chain's CDR3 is CASTRLFSNYGYTF. The CDR3 region has the DNA TGTGCCAGCACCCGCTTATTCTCTAACTATGGCTACACCTTC. Variable domain in full (rest from reference TRBV2 and TRBJ1-2): EPEVTQTPSHQVTQMGQEVILRCVPISNHLYFYWYRQILGQKVEFLVSFYNNEISEKSEIFDDQFSVERPDGSNFTLKIRSTKLEDSAMYFCASTRLFSNYGYTFGSGTRLTVV.

In its sample, this clone was seen once. The gene calls are TRBV28 and TRBJ2-7; 8 bases match TRBD2. V was pared by 7 bases and J by 4 bases, with 6 bases of the junction left unmatched. The germline CDR1 and CDR2 sequences are MDHEN and SYDVKM. The CDR3 is 13 amino acids. The CDR3 loop is CASTGGGSYEQYF. In DNA form, the CDR3 reads TGTGCCAGCACCGGGGGGGGTTCATACGAGCAGTACTTC.

A few counts support this clone. V is TRBV19 and J is TRBJ1-2; 7 bases agree with TRBD1. The V segment lost 5 bases and the J segment 3 bases; nucleotides outside the gene matches: 9. Per the germline V gene, CDR1 is LNHDA and CDR2 is SQIVND (reference sequence). This CDR3 comprises 15 residues. The CDR3 DNA follows: TGTGCCAGTAGTCCTAGCCGAGGGACAGACTATGGCTACACCTTC. It encodes CASSPSRGTDYGYTF.

The V call is TRBV4-3, the J call TRBJ2-1, with 13 bases that match TRBD2. Germline V CDR1 and CDR2: LGHNA, YSLEER. The CDR3 spans 18 residues. Germline trimming cut 2 bases from V and 0 bases from J; bases unmatched to any gene: 4. The CDR3 region is CASSQMGLAGFSYNEQFF. In DNA form, the CDR3 reads TGCGCCAGCAGCCAAATGGGACTAGCGGGATTCTCCTACAATGAGCAGTTCTTC.

The V gene is TRBV5-1, the J gene TRBJ2-3, with unresolved D. This CDR3 has 14 residues. Germline-derived CDR1 and CDR2 are SGHRS and YFSETQ. Trimming stripped 5 bases from V and 3 bases from J, with 13 bases between. The CDR3 reads CASRRESLTDTQYF. CDR3 in DNA: TGCGCCAGCAGAAGGGAATCCTTGACAGATACGCAGTATTTT. Complete variable domain (other parts from reference TRBV5-1 and TRBJ2-3): KAGVTQTPRYLIKTRGQQVTLSCSPISGHRSVSWYQQTPGQGLQFLFEYFSETQRNKGNFPGRFSGRQFSNSRSEMNVSTLELGDSALYLCASRRESLTDTQYFGPGTRLTVL.

The chain employs TRBV5-1 and TRBJ1-3; D ambiguous. The CDR3 sequence is 13 residues long. Germline-derived CDR1 and CDR2 are SGHRS and YFSETQ. Trimming removed 1 base at V and 9 bases at J, with 11 bases between. The CDR3 sequence: CASSLWGVGTIYF. The CDR3, as DNA: TGCGCCAGCAGCTTGTGGGGTGTGGGCACCATATATTTT.

A single count supports this clone. At the DNA level, this CDR3 is encoded by other sequences in the same sample as well. The rearrangement links TRBV9 to TRBJ2-1; D is possibly TRBD1 (6 bases). Between the trimmed V and J ends, which lost 0 bases and 4 bases, there was a span of 11 bases. CDR3 length: 15 residues. Germline-derived CDR1 and CDR2 are SGDLS and YYNGEE. This CDR3 reads CASSVVGTGYNEQFF. The CDR3 nucleotides read TGTGCCAGCAGCGTAGTAGGAACAGGGTACAATGAGCAGTTCTTC.

Note on this clone: This CDR3 is also generated by other DNA sequences in the sample. The rearrangement joins TRBV7-9 to TRBJ2-2, with D unclear. Trimming stripped 0 bases from V and 3 bases from J, with 5 bases between. Germline assignment: CDR1 SEHNR and CDR2 FQNEAQ (reference sequence). The CDR3 totals 14 residues. The DNA of the CDR3 is TGTGCCAGCAGCTTAGCAGTGGACACCGGGGAGCTGTTTTTT. It codes for CASSLAVDTGELFF.

The rearrangement joins TRBV19 to TRBJ1-2; D may be TRBD1 (5 bases). The CDR3 totals 17 residues. Trimming took off 1 base at V and 6 bases at J, with 21 bases between the two ends. Per the germline V gene, CDR1 is LNHDA and CDR2 is SQIVND (reference sequence). CDR3 coding DNA: TGTGCCAGTAGTATAGTCTGGTTAGGGACCGAAAGAGATGGCTACACCTTC. Protein: CASSIVWLGTERDGYTF.